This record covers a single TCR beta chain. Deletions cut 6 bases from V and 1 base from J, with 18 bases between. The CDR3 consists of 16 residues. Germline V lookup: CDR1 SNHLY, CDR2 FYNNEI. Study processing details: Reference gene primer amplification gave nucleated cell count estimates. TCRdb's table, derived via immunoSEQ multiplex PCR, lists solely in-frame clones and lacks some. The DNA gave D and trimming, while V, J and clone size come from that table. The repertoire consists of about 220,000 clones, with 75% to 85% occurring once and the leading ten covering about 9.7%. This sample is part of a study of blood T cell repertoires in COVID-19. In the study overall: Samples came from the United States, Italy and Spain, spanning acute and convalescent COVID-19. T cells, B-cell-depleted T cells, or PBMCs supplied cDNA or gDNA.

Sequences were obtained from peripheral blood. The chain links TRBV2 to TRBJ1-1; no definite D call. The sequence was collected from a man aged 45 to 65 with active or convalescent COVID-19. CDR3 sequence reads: CASRTDGGGSNTEAFF. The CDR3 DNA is TGTGCCAGCAGGACGGACGGCGGAGGATCGAACACTGAAGCTTTCTTT.